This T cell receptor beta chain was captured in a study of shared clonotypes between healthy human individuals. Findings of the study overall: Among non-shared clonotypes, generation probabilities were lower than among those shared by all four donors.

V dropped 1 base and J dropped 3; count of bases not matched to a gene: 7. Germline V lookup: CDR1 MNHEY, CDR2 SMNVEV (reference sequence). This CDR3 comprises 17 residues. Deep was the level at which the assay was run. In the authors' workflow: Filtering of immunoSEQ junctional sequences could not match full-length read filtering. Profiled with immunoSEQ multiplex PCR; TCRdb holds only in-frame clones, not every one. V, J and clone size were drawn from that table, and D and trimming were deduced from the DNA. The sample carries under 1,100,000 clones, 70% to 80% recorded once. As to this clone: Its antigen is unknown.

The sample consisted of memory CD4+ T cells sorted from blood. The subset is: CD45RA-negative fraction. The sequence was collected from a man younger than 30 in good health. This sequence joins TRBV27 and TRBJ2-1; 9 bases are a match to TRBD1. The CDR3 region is CASSLFRTGGVYNEQFF. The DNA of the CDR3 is TGTGCCAGCAGTTTATTTCGTACAGGGGGCGTCTACAATGAGCAGTTCTTC.